Each of the 7 T cell receptor beta chains below was sequenced from the same sample in a study of cytomegalovirus exposure and HLA in healthy donors (dated by TCRdb to 2016 to 2017). The protocol used for the library was the immunoSEQ multiplex PCR assay. For the multiplex PCR, a mixture combining 60 forward primers for TCR Vbeta segments and 13 reverse primers for TCR Jbeta segments was used. TCRdb obtained this table from immuneACCESS and retained in-frame rearrangements with V and J assigned. These tables miss some clones; where compared with another copy, unresolved V genes account for less than half of the shortfall, and the remainder is unexplained. Within this sample are about 160,000 clones, with 55% to 80% of them counted one time only. The ten most abundant clones make up less than 5% of the sample. Material: PBMCs. Receptors originate from a woman aged 18-29 years in good health and CMV-seropositive.

J is TRBJ1-1 and V is TRBV19; D not certain. The germline V gene encodes CDR1 LNHDA and CDR2 SQIVND (reference sequence). CDR3 length: 14 residues. The ends were cut back, 2 bases at V and 4 bases at J, with 11 bases in the middle. CDR3 amino acids: CASSINTAGTEAFF. The CDR3 region has the DNA TGTGCCAGTAGTATAAATACAGCGGGCACTGAAGCTTTCTTT.

The chain couples TRBV18 to TRBJ2-1; D perhaps matches TRBD1 (6 bases). The CDR3 totals 16 residues. V shed 4 bases and J shed 5 bases, with 18 bases lying between them. Germline V lookup: CDR1 KGHSH, CDR2 LQKENI. The CDR3: CASSLSGVLPHNEQFF. The CDR3 region has the DNA TGTGCCAGCTCACTATCAGGGGTACTCCCCCACAATGAGCAGTTCTTC.

The chain has TRBV7-2 and TRBJ2-4, with D unclear. Germline lookup yields CDR1 SGHTA and CDR2 FQGNSA. The V end lost 5 bases, the J end lost 13 bases, and 24 bases lay between the germline ends. This CDR3 has 15 amino acids. The CDR3 nucleotides read TGTGCCAGCAGCCAAGGCGTAGTACTTCCGGGTCCGCAGTACTTC. Protein product: CASSQGVVLPGPQYF.

The chain is built from TRBV7-2 and TRBJ1-2, with D possibly matching TRBD1 (6 bases). In germline, CDR1 is SGHTA, CDR2 FQGNSA. Trimming pared 4 bases from V and 5 bases from J, leaving 20 bases between. CDR3 length equals 16 residues. This chain's CDR3 is CASSSRTVRIPYGYTF. DNA for the CDR3: TGTGCCAGCAGCTCAAGGACAGTCCGTATCCCTTATGGCTACACCTTC.

This clone was recorded once. The J gene is TRBJ2-7, the V gene TRBV7-6; 8 bases align to TRBD2. Germline-derived CDR1 and CDR2 are SGHVS and FNYEAQ. V was clipped by 2 bases and J by 0 bases; unmatched bases: 3. The CDR3 runs 15 residues. The CDR3, as DNA: TGTGCCAGCAGCTTACTTAGCGGGGTCTCCTACGAGCAGTACTTC. Its protein is CASSLLSGVSYEQYF.

This rearrangement joins TRBV6-1 to TRBJ2-1; 9 bases match TRBD1. Losses at the gene ends were 6 bases for V and 3 bases for J; bases not matched to a gene: 6. The CDR3 has 15 residues. CDR1 is MNHNS and CDR2 is SASEGT in the germline V gene. The CDR3 loop is CASRVQGAYYNEQFF. The CDR3 coding sequence is TGTGCCAGCAGAGTACAGGGGGCTTACTACAATGAGCAGTTCTTC.

This clone has just a few counts. The V gene is TRBV29-1, the J gene TRBJ2-7, with 7 bases identical to TRBD2. The germline V gene has CDR1 SQVTM and CDR2 ANQGSEA. V lost 1 base to trimming and J lost 4 bases; unmatched junction nucleotides: 7. The CDR3 covers 14 residues. The CDR3, as DNA: TGCAGCGTTGAAGTCCGAGGTAGCGGGTACGAGCAGTACTTC. It specifies CSVEVRGSGYEQYF.